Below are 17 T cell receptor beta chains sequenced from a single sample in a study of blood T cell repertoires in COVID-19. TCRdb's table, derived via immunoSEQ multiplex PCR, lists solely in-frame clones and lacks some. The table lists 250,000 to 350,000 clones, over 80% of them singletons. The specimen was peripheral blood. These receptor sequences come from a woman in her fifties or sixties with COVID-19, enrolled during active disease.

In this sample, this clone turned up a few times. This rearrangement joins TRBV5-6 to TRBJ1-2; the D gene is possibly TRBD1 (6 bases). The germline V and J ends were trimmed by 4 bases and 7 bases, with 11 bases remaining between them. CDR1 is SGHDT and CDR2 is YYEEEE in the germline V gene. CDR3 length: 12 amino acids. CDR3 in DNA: TGTGCCAGCAGCACCCACAGGGTTGGCTACACCTTC. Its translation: CASSTHRVGYTF.

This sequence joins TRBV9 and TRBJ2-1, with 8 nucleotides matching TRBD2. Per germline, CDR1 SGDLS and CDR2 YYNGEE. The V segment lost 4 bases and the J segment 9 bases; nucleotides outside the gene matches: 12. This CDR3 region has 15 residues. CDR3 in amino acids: CASSSTSATPSEQFF. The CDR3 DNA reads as TGTGCCAGCAGCTCGACTAGCGCCACTCCGAGTGAGCAGTTCTTC.

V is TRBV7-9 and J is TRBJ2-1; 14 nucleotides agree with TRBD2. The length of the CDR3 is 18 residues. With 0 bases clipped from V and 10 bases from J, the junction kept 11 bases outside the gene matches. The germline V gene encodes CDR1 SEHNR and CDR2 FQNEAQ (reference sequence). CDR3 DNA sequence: TGTGCCAGCAGCTTAGCGAGATCCGGGACTAGCGGGAGTGGCGAGCAGTTCTTC. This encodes CASSLARSGTSGSGEQFF.

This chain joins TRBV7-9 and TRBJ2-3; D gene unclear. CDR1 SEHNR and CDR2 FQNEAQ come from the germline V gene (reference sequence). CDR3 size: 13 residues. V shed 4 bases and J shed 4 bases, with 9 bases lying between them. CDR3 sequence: CASSSVYPDTQYF. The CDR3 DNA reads TGTGCCAGCAGCTCAGTTTACCCAGATACGCAGTATTTT.

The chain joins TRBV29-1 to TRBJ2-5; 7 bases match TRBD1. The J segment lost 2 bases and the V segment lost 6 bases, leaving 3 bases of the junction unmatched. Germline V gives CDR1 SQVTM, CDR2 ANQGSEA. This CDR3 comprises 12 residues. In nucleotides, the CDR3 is TGCAGCGTCCTGACAGGGCAAGAGACCCAGTACTTC. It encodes CSVLTGQETQYF. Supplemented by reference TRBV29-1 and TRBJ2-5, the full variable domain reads SAVISQKPSRDICQRGTSLTIQCQVDSQVTMMFWYRQQPGQSLTLIATANQGSEATYESGFVIDKFPISRPNLTFSTLTVSNMSPEDSSIYLCSVLTGQETQYFGPGTRLLVL.

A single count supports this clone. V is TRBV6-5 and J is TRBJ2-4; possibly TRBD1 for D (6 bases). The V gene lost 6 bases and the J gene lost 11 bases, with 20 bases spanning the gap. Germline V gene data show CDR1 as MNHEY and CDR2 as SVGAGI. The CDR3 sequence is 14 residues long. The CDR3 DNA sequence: TGTGCCAGCAGCAAGCCTGGACAGACATCCGTTCAGTACTTC. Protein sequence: CASSKPGQTSVQYF.

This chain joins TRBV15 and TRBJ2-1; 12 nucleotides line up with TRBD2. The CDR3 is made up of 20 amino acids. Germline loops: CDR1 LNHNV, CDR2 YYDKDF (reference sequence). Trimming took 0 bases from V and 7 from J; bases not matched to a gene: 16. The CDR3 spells CATSRDKLRLAGGPTNEQFF. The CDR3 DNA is TGTGCCACCAGCAGAGATAAGCTCCGGCTAGCGGGAGGGCCTACGAATGAGCAGTTCTTC.

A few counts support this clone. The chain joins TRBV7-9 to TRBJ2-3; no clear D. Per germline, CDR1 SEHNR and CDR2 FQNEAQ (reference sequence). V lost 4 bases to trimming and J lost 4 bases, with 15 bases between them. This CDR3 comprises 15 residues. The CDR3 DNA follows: TGTGCCAGCAGCTCCGCGGCTCTCCCCGCAGATACGCAGTATTTT. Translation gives CASSSAALPADTQYF.

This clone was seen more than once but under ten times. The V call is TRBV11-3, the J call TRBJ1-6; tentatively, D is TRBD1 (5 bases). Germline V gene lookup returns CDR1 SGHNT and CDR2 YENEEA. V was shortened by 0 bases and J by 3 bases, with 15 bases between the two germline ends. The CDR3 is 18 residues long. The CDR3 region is CASSLEVGGADYNSPLHF. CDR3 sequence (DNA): TGTGCCAGCAGCTTAGAGGTCGGAGGGGCGGACTATAATTCACCCCTCCACTTT. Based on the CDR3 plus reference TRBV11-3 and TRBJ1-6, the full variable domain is EAGVVQSPRYKIIEKKQPVAFWCNPISGHNTLYWYLQNLGQGPELLIRYENEEAVDDSQLPKDRFSAERLKGVDSTLKIQPAELGDSAVYLCASSLEVGGADYNSPLHFGNGTRLTVT.

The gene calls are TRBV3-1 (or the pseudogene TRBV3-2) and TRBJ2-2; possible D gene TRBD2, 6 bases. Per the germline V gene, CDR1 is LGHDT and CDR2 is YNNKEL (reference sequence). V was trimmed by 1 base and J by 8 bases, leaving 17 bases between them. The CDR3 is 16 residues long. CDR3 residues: CASSQVVGAGGGELFF. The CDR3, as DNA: TGTGCCAGCAGCCAAGTTGTGGGAGCCGGGGGAGGGGAGCTGTTTTTT.

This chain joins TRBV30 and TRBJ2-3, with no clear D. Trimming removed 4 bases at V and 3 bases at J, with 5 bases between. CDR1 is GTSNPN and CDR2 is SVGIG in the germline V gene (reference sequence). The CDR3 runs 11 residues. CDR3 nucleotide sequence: TGTGCCTGGATATCGACAGATACGCAGTATTTT. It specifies CAWISTDTQYF. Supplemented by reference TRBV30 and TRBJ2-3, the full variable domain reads SQTIHQWPATLVQPVGSPLSLECTVEGTSNPNLYWYRQAAGRGLQLLFYSVGIGQISSEVPQNLSASRPQDRQFILSSKKLLLSDSGFYLCAWISTDTQYFGPGTRLTVL.

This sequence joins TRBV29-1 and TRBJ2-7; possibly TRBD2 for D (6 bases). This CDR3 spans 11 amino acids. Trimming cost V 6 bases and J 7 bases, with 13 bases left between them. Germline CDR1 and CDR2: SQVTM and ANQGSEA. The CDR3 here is CSVLTSLEQYF. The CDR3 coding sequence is TGCAGCGTATTGACTAGTTTAGAGCAGTACTTC.

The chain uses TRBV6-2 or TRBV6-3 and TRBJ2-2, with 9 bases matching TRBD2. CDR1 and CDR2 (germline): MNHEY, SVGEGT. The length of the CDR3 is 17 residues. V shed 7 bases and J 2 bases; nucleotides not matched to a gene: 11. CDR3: CASTYSSGNLNTGELFF. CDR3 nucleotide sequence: TGTGCCAGCACCTACTCTAGCGGGAACCTTAACACCGGGGAGCTGTTTTTT.

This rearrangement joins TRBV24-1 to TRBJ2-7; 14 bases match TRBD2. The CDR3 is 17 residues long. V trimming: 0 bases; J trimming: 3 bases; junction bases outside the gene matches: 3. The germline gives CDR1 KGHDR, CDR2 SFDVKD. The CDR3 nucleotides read TGTGCCACCAGTGATTTGGGGACTAGCGGGGGATTCTACGAGCAGTACTTC. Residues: CATSDLGTSGGFYEQYF.

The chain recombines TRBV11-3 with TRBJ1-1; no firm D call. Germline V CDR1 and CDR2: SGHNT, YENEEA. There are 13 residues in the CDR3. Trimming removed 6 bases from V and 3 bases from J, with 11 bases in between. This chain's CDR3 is CASSFRLYTEAFF. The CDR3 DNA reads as TGTGCCAGCAGTTTCAGACTTTACACTGAAGCTTTCTTT. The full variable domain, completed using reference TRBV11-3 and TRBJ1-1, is EAGVVQSPRYKIIEKKQPVAFWCNPISGHNTLYWYLQNLGQGPELLIRYENEEAVDDSQLPKDRFSAERLKGVDSTLKIQPAELGDSAVYLCASSFRLYTEAFFGQGTRLTVV.

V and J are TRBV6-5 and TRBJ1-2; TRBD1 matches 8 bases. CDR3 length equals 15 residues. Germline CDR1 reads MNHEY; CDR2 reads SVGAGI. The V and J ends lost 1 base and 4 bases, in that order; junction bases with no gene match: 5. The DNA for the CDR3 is TGTGCCAGCAGTTACTACCGCGGGACAGGCTATGGCTACACCTTC. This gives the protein CASSYYRGTGYGYTF.

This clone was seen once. The CDR3 loop reads CASSLGVEQYF. DNA for the CDR3: TGTGCCAGCAGCCTCGGGGTCGAGCAGTACTTC. The chain has TRBV7-2 and TRBJ2-7; the D gene is possibly TRBD2 (5 bases). This CDR3 has 11 amino acids. Germline V gene sequence: CDR1 SGHTA, CDR2 FQGNSA. V was cut by 5 bases and J by 6 bases, with 8 bases left in between.